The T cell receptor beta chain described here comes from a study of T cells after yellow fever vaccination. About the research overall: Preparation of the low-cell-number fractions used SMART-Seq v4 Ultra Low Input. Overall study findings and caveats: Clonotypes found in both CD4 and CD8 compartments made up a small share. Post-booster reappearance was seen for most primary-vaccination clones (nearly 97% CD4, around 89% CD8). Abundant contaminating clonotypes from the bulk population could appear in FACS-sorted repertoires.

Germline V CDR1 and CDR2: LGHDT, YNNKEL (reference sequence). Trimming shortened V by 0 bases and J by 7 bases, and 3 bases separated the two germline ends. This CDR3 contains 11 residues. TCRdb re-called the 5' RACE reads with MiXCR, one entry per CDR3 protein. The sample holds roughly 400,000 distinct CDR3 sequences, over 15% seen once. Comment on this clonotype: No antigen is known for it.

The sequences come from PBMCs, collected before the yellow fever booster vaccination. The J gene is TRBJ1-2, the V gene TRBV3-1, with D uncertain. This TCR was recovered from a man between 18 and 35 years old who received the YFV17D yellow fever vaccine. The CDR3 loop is CASSQDIGYTF. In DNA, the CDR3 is TGTGCCAGCAGCCAAGACATTGGCTACACCTTC.